These 29 T cell receptor beta chains came from one sample sequenced in a study of blood T cell repertoires in COVID-19. Libraries were prepared by immunoSEQ multiplex PCR; TCRdb keeps only in-frame clonotypes and omits some of them. The sample contains about 190,000 clones, about three quarters of which appear only once. The sequenced material came from peripheral blood. Receptors originate from a woman of 80 years or more with active or convalescent COVID-19.

V is TRBV9 and J is TRBJ2-1; 12 bases line up with TRBD2. This CDR3 spans 16 amino acids. With 4 bases clipped from V and 8 bases from J, the junction kept 10 bases outside the gene matches. Germline values: CDR1 SGDLS, CDR2 YYNGEE. Here the CDR3 reads CASSPQLAGGRDEQFF. CDR3 nucleotides: TGTGCCAGCAGCCCACAGCTAGCGGGGGGGCGCGATGAGCAGTTCTTC.

This clone was seen only a few times. Distinct nucleotide sequences in the sample also encode this CDR3. V and J are TRBV10-1 and TRBJ1-2, with D unclear. Trimming removed 3 bases at V and 4 bases at J, with 9 bases between. The germline CDR1 and CDR2 sequences are WNHNN and SYGVQD (reference sequence). This CDR3 has 13 residues. CDR3 DNA sequence: TGCGCCAGCAGTGAAGGAGGCAGCTATGGCTACACCTTC. Translation: CASSEGGSYGYTF.

This clone was observed a single time. This rearrangement joins TRBV28 to TRBJ1-5; D is undetermined. The CDR3 is made up of 12 amino acids. The V end lost 7 bases, the J end lost 3 bases, and 7 bases lay between the germline ends. CDR1 is MDHEN, CDR2 SYDVKM, per germline. The CDR3 loop is CASTVLNQPQHF. The CDR3 region has the DNA TGTGCCAGCACGGTGCTCAATCAGCCCCAGCATTTT.

This clone was observed a few times. The chain employs TRBV28 and TRBJ2-5, with D maybe TRBD2 (5 bases). This CDR3 spans 15 amino acids. Trimming stripped 0 bases from V and 3 bases from J, with 11 bases between. Germline lookup yields CDR1 MDHEN and CDR2 SYDVKM. CDR3 coding DNA: TGTGCCAGCAGTTTATGGCGGGCAGCCAAAGAGACCCAGTACTTC. This translates into CASSLWRAAKETQYF. Combining the CDR3 with reference TRBV28 and TRBJ2-5 gives the whole variable domain DVKVTQSSRYLVKRTGEKVFLECVQDMDHENMFWYRQDPGLGLRLIYFSYDVKMKEKGDIPEGYSVSREKKERFSLILESASTNQTSMYLCASSLWRAAKETQYFGPGTRLLVL.

V usage is TRBV18 and J usage is TRBJ1-5; no clear D gene. CDR3 length: 17 residues. CDR1 is KGHSH, CDR2 LQKENI, per germline. V was pared by 1 base and J by 0 bases, with 13 bases between. In DNA form, the CDR3 reads TGTGCCAGCTCACCACTTTCTCGTAGCTATAGCAATCAGCCCCAGCATTTT. Its protein product is CASSPLSRSYSNQPQHF.

The CDR3 coding sequence is TGTGCCAGCTCACCAAACGCAGGGCCCGAAACCATATATTTT. Amino acid sequence: CASSPNAGPETIYF. The chain carries TRBV18 and TRBJ1-3; possible D gene TRBD1, 5 bases. The germline V gene encodes CDR1 KGHSH and CDR2 LQKENI. Trimming stripped 2 bases from V and 10 bases from J, with 15 bases between. The CDR3 has 14 residues.

The genes are TRBV28 and TRBJ1-6; D gene unclear. The ends were cut back, 6 bases at V and 6 bases at J, with 12 bases in the middle. CDR1 MDHEN and CDR2 SYDVKM come from the germline V gene. This CDR3 region has 14 residues. CDR3 DNA: TGTGCCAGCAGCCCCCACTCTAGTAATTCACCCCTCCACTTT. It encodes CASSPHSSNSPLHF. The variable domain in full, completed from reference TRBV28 and TRBJ1-6, reads DVKVTQSSRYLVKRTGEKVFLECVQDMDHENMFWYRQDPGLGLRLIYFSYDVKMKEKGDIPEGYSVSREKKERFSLILESASTNQTSMYLCASSPHSSNSPLHFGNGTRLTVT.

V is TRBV6-5 and J is TRBJ1-4, with D possibly matching TRBD1 (5 bases). The germline V gene encodes CDR1 MNHEY and CDR2 SVGAGI. The V and J ends lost 6 bases and 11 bases respectively, with 13 bases between them. The CDR3 consists of 12 residues. CDR3 coding DNA: TGTGCCAGCAGCAGGGAAACCGTGAAACTGTTTTTT. Its protein is CASSRETVKLFF.

This clone was picked up one time. V usage is TRBV5-4 and J usage is TRBJ2-7; 7 nucleotides match TRBD2. Germline lookup yields CDR1 SGHNT and CDR2 YYREEE (reference sequence). CDR3 length equals 15 residues. With 0 bases clipped from V and 7 bases from J, the junction kept 10 bases outside the gene matches. In DNA form, the CDR3 reads TGTGCCAGCAGCTTGGTAACCGCGGGGGAAGATGAGCAGTACTTC. Its protein product is CASSLVTAGEDEQYF.

This chain uses TRBV5-5 with TRBJ2-7, with TRBD1 matching over 8 bases. There are 12 residues in the CDR3. Trimming cost V 4 bases and J 11 bases; bases outside gene matches: 8. From germline, CDR1 is SGHKS and CDR2 YYEKEE (reference sequence). For the CDR3, the DNA is TGTGCCAGCAGCCATGGGACAGGAGGGGAGTACTTC. Translating it yields CASSHGTGGEYF.

For this clone: Other DNA variants within this sample encode the same CDR3. This chain links TRBV5-1 with TRBJ2-3, with D perhaps TRBD2 (6 bases). The CDR3 is made up of 15 amino acids. V lost 2 bases, J lost 1 base, and 11 bases lay in between. CDR1 and CDR2 (germline): SGHRS, YFSETQ. The CDR3 coding sequence is TGCGCCAGCAGCTTAGGCGGGGCCCGCACAGATACGCAGTATTTT. It is translated as CASSLGGARTDTQYF.

The CDR3 coding sequence is TGTGCCAGCTGTGACAGGGGCACTAATGAAAAACTGTTTTTT. Its protein product is CASCDRGTNEKLFF. The chain is built from TRBV6-6 and TRBJ1-4; 8 positions match TRBD1. The germline gives CDR1 MNHNY, CDR2 SVGAGI (reference sequence). The CDR3 totals 14 residues. V dropped 8 bases and J dropped 2; count of bases not matched to a gene: 4.

This clone was recorded only once. The J gene is TRBJ2-7, the V gene TRBV29-1; D gene uncertain. V was trimmed by 4 bases and J by 0 bases, leaving 13 bases between them. The CDR3 loop spans 14 amino acids. CDR1 and CDR2 from the germline V gene are SQVTM and ANQGSEA. The CDR3, as DNA: TGCAGCGTTGTTGTCAGGCTGAGCTCCTACGAGCAGTACTTC. This encodes CSVVVRLSSYEQYF.

The rearrangement uses TRBV9 and TRBJ2-7; tentative D call: TRBD2 (6 bases). This CDR3 is 13 amino acids long. CDR1 SGDLS and CDR2 YYNGEE come from the germline V gene. Trimming removed 4 bases at V and 9 bases at J, with 17 bases between. The CDR3 protein is CASSSVPGDGQYF. The CDR3 nucleotides are TGTGCCAGCAGCTCCGTCCCGGGGGACGGGCAGTACTTC.

The chain employs TRBV30 and TRBJ2-5; the D gene is possibly TRBD2 (5 bases). V was trimmed by 1 base and J by 1 base, leaving 10 bases between them. CDR1 and CDR2 from the germline V gene are GTSNPN and SVGIG (reference sequence). This CDR3 has 14 amino acids. CDR3 DNA sequence: TGTGCCTGGAGTGACCTAGCCCCCCAAGAGACCCAGTACTTC. Amino acid sequence: CAWSDLAPQETQYF.

The V and J genes are TRBV9 and TRBJ2-2, with 11 bases lining up with TRBD2. CDR3 length: 16 residues. With V trimmed by 4 bases and J by 4 bases, 6 bases remained unmatched. In germline, CDR1 is SGDLS, CDR2 YYNGEE. The CDR3 spells CASSPVAGGPTGELFF. The CDR3 DNA sequence: TGTGCCAGCAGCCCAGTAGCGGGGGGGCCCACCGGGGAGCTGTTTTTT.

This clone was recorded once. The rearrangement links TRBV5-5 to TRBJ2-7, with D perhaps matching TRBD2 (6 bases). Trimming stripped 0 bases from V and 0 bases from J, with 13 bases between. CDR3 length equals 16 residues. CDR1 is SGHKS and CDR2 is YYEKEE in the germline V gene (reference sequence). CDR3 nucleotide sequence: TGTGCCAGCAGCTTGGTCGGGGGAACCCGCTCCTACGAGCAGTACTTC. This encodes CASSLVGGTRSYEQYF. Full variable domain (rest looked up from reference TRBV5-5 and TRBJ2-7): DAGVTQSPTHLIKTRGQQVTLRCSPISGHKSVSWYQQVLGQGPQFIFQYYEKEERGRGNFPDRFSARQFPNYSSELNVNALLLGDSALYLCASSLVGGTRSYEQYFGPGTRLTVT.

The chain recombines TRBV3-1 (or the pseudogene TRBV3-2) with TRBJ2-1; 10 bases map to TRBD2. There are 16 residues in the CDR3. V was pared by 6 bases and J by 10 bases, with 15 bases of the junction left unmatched. The germline V gene encodes CDR1 LGHDT and CDR2 YNNKEL (reference sequence). The CDR3 loop is CASRSETSGLLGEQFF. The CDR3 nucleotides read TGTGCCAGCAGATCAGAGACTAGCGGGCTACTAGGGGAGCAGTTCTTC.

The gene calls are TRBV10-3 and TRBJ1-2, with 7 bases fitting TRBD1. This CDR3 comprises 13 residues. Trimming at V came to 10 bases and at J to 1 base, leaving 6 bases not matched to a gene. Germline V CDR1 and CDR2: ENHRY, SYGVKD. This chain's CDR3 is CATGTEVNYGYTF. The DNA for the CDR3 is TGTGCCACGGGGACAGAAGTTAACTATGGCTACACCTTC.

V is TRBV28 and J is TRBJ1-2; TRBD1 agrees at 10 bases. V lost 8 bases and J lost 3; bases outside the gene matches: 6. The CDR3 totals 14 residues. Germline CDR1 MDHEN, CDR2 SYDVKM. The CDR3, as DNA: TGTGCCAGCGGAGGACAGGGGGGATACTATGGCTACACCTTC. Translating gives CASGGQGGYYGYTF.

The CDR3 DNA follows: TGTGCCAGCAGTCCCCGGACAGGGGATCAGCCCCAGCATTTT. This translates into CASSPRTGDQPQHF. This rearrangement joins TRBV28 to TRBJ1-5; TRBD1 aligns across 9 bases. V was clipped by 5 bases and J by 5 bases; unmatched bases: 4. Germline V gene sequence: CDR1 MDHEN, CDR2 SYDVKM. The CDR3 is 14 amino acids.

The chain couples TRBV28 to TRBJ1-1; no reliable D call. Trimming removed 3 bases at V and 4 bases at J, with 12 bases between. The CDR3 loop spans 14 amino acids. Germline V CDR1 and CDR2: MDHEN, SYDVKM. Here the CDR3 DNA reads TGTGCCAGCAGTTTCTCCTACGGGGTCACTGAAGCTTTCTTT. This gives the protein CASSFSYGVTEAFF.

The J gene is TRBJ2-5, the V gene TRBV24-1, with TRBD1 identical over 7 bases. The V and J ends lost 4 bases and 3 bases, in that order; junction bases with no gene match: 4. The germline V gene encodes CDR1 KGHDR and CDR2 SFDVKD. The CDR3 contains 14 residues. The CDR3 nucleotides read TGTGCCACCAGTGACCTAGGACAGGAAGAGACCCAGTACTTC. It codes for CATSDLGQEETQYF.

This clone was seen only once. The J gene is TRBJ1-6, the V gene TRBV7-6, with D maybe TRBD1 (5 bases). The CDR3 runs 13 residues. Germline V gene sequence: CDR1 SGHVS, CDR2 FNYEAQ. Deletions cut 2 bases from V and 7 bases from J, with 6 bases between. The CDR3 DNA reads TGTGCCAGCAGCTTACAGGGAAATTCACCCCTCCACTTT. Translation gives CASSLQGNSPLHF.

The CDR3 nucleotides are TGTGCCTGGAGTGTAGGGACAGGGTTTGCCGGGGAGCTGTTTTTT. It specifies CAWSVGTGFAGELFF. This rearrangement joins TRBV30 to TRBJ2-2; 9 nucleotides match TRBD1. The length of the CDR3 is 15 residues. Trimming took 0 bases from V and 6 from J; bases not matched to a gene: 5. CDR1 is GTSNPN and CDR2 is SVGIG in the germline V gene (reference sequence). The full variable domain, in which reference TRBV30 and TRBJ2-2 provide the parts outside the CDR3, is SQTIHQWPATLVQPVGSPLSLECTVEGTSNPNLYWYRQAAGRGLQLLFYSVGIGQISSEVPQNLSASRPQDRQFILSSKKLLLSDSGFYLCAWSVGTGFAGELFFGEGSRLTVL.

The gene calls are TRBV10-2 and TRBJ1-4; weak D call: TRBD1 (6 bases). The CDR3 is made up of 17 amino acids. V lost 3 bases and J 6 bases, leaving 20 bases between the germline ends. The germline gives CDR1 WSHSY, CDR2 SAAADI. The CDR3, as DNA: TGCGCCAGCAGTGAATTAGGCAGGGGCTCCCGGGATGAAAAACTGTTTTTT. Its translation is CASSELGRGSRDEKLFF.

The gene calls are TRBV10-3 and TRBJ2-7, with 8 bases aligning to TRBD2. J lost 0 bases, V lost 5 bases, and 6 bases had no gene match. The CDR3 sequence is 15 residues long. Per the germline V gene, CDR1 is ENHRY and CDR2 is SYGVKD. CDR3 residues: CAISRLSGDSYEQYF. The CDR3 DNA sequence: TGTGCCATCAGTCGACTTAGCGGGGACTCCTACGAGCAGTACTTC.

In DNA form, the CDR3 reads TGTGCCAGCAGCTTAGTTGGGGGGGGGCACCAAGAGACCCAGTACTTC. It yields the protein CASSLVGGGHQETQYF. The chain is built from TRBV11-2 and TRBJ2-5; D might be TRBD2 (7 bases). The CDR3 length is 16 residues. Germline loops: CDR1 SGHAT, CDR2 FQNNGV. The germline V and J ends were trimmed by 1 base and 0 bases, with 12 bases remaining between them.

The table lists this clone with a count of one. The rearrangement uses TRBV14 and TRBJ2-5; TRBD1 agrees at 7 bases. CDR3 size: 16 residues. Unmatched junction bases numbered 7, after V lost 3 bases and J lost 0 bases. CDR1 and CDR2 from the germline V gene are SGHDN and FVKESK. The CDR3: CASSHPQGLYQETQYF. For the CDR3, the DNA is TGTGCCAGCAGCCACCCACAGGGGCTTTACCAAGAGACCCAGTACTTC.